The sequence of this T cell receptor beta chain was determined in a study of blood T cell repertoires in COVID-19. Some clones are missing from TCRdb's copy, which holds only in-frame ones; the method was immunoSEQ multiplex PCR. The sample carries tens of thousands of clones, approximately 84% recorded once. Trimming left V 4 bases short and J 2 bases short, with 18 bases between. The CDR3 covers 17 residues. In germline, CDR1 is SGHRS, CDR2 YFSETQ. Sequenced material: peripheral blood. This clonotype was sampled from a human donor in a cohort sampled during active COVID-19. This rearrangement joins TRBV5-1 to TRBJ2-2; maybe TRBD1 (6 bases). The CDR3 protein is CASSRVTGFSNTGELFF. CDR3 bases: TGCGCCAGCAGCCGCGTCACAGGGTTCTCCAACACCGGGGAGCTGTTTTTT.